The present T cell receptor beta chain was sequenced within a study of shared clonotypes between healthy human individuals. Regarding the study as a whole: Among donors, clonotype sharing was expected to be affected by sequencing depth.

From germline, CDR1 is SGHVS and CDR2 FQNEAQ. The CDR3 loop spans 15 amino acids. The unsorted PBMC sample used ten immunoSEQ deep assay plates. In the source study's methods: Because ImmunoSEQ provided only junction sequences with no quality scores, the filtering differed. Sequencing was performed with immunoSEQ multiplex PCR; in TCRdb, only in-frame clones are kept and a portion is missing. That table supplies the V and J calls and clone size; D and trimming were determined from the DNA. The table shows about 490,000 clones, with 65% to 85% occurring only once. With regard to this clone: The antigen remains unidentified. A far larger clone differs by one base, so this is likely a read error. The sample has other DNA sequences that encode this CDR3 too.

The source material was PBMCs. The chain carries TRBV7-8 and TRBJ2-5; D not resolved. The receptor's source is a woman aged 40 to 50 in good health. Some clones in this sample may be carry-over from other donors' samples. CDR3 in DNA: TGTGCAAGCAGCTCCCTAGGACGGACGAAAGAGACCCAGTACTTC. Amino acid sequence: CASSSLGRTKETQYF.